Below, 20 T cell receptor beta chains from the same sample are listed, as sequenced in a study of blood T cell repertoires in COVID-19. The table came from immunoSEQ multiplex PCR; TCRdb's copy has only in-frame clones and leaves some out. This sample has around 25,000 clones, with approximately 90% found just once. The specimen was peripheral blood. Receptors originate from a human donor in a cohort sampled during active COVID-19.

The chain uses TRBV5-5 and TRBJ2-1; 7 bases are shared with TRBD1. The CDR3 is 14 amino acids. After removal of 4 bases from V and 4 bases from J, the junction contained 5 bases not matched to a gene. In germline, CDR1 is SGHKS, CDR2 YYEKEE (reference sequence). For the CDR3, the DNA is TGTGCCAGCAGCCGGGACAGCCAGTACAATGAGCAGTTCTTC. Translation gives CASSRDSQYNEQFF.

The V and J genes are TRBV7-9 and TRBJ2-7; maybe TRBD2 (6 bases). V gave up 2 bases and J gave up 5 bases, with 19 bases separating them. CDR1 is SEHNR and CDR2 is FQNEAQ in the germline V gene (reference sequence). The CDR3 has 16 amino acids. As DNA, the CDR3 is TGTGCCAGCAGCTTATTTACCTGGACTAATAGGAACGAGCAGTACTTC. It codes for CASSLFTWTNRNEQYF.

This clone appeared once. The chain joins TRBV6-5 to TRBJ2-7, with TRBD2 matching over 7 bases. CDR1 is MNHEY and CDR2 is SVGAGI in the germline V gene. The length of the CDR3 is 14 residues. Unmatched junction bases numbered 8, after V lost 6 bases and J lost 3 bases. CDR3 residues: CASSRDYRGYEQYF. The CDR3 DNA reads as TGTGCCAGCAGCCGGGACTACAGAGGCTACGAGCAGTACTTC.

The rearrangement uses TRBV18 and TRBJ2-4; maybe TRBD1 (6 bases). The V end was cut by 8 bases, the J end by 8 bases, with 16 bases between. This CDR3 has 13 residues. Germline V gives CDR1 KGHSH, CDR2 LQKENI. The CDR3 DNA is TGTGCCAGCGGCCGGGACACCCCCCACATTCAGTACTTC. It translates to CASGRDTPHIQYF.

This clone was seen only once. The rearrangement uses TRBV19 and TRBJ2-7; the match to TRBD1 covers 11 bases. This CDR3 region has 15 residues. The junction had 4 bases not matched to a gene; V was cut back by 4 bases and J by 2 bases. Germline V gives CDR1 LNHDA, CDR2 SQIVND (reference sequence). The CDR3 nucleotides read TGTGCCAGTAGTACCGGACAGGGGGCTACCTACGAGCAGTACTTC. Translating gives CASSTGQGATYEQYF.

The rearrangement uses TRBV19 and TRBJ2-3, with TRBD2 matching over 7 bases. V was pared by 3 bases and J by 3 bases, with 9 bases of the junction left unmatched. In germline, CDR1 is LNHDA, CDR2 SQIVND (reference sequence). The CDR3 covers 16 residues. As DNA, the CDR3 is TGTGCCAGTAGTATTTCCGGACTAGAGAAGACAGATACGCAGTATTTT. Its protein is CASSISGLEKTDTQYF.

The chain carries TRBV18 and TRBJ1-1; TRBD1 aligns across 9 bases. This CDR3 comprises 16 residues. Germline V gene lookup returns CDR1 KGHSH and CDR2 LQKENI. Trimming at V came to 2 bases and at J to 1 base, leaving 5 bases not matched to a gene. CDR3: CASSPSTGGKNTEAFF. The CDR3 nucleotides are TGTGCCAGCTCACCAAGCACAGGGGGCAAGAACACTGAAGCTTTCTTT.

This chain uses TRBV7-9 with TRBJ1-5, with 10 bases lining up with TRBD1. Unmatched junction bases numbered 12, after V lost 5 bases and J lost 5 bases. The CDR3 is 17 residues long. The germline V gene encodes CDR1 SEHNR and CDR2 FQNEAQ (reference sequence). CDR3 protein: CASSPTRTGGWYQPQHF. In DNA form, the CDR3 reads TGTGCCAGCAGCCCAACAAGGACAGGGGGATGGTATCAGCCCCAGCATTTT.

CDR3 region: CATSDATGGSTEAFF. The CDR3 nucleotides read TGTGCCACCAGTGACGCAACAGGGGGGAGTACTGAAGCTTTCTTT. The rearrangement uses TRBV24-1 and TRBJ1-1; 8 bases align to TRBD1. The junction had 8 bases not matched to a gene; V was cut back by 4 bases and J by 5 bases. The V gene's germline CDR1 is KGHDR and CDR2 SFDVKD. The CDR3 extends over 15 amino acids.

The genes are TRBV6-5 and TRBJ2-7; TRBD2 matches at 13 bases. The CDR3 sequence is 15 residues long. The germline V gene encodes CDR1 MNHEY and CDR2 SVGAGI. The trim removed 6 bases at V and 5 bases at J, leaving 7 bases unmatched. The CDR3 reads CASSIGLAGVNEQYF. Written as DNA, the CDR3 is TGTGCCAGCAGCATAGGACTAGCGGGAGTTAACGAGCAGTACTTC.

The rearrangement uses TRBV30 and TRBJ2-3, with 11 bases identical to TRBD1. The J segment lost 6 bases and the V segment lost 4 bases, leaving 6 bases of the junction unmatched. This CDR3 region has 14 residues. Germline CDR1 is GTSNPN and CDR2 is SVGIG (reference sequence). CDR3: CAWNGQGASDTQYF. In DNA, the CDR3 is TGTGCCTGGAACGGACAGGGGGCATCCGATACGCAGTATTTT. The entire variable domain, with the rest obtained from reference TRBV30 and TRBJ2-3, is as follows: SQTIHQWPATLVQPVGSPLSLECTVEGTSNPNLYWYRQAAGRGLQLLFYSVGIGQISSEVPQNLSASRPQDRQFILSSKKLLLSDSGFYLCAWNGQGASDTQYFGPGTRLTVL.

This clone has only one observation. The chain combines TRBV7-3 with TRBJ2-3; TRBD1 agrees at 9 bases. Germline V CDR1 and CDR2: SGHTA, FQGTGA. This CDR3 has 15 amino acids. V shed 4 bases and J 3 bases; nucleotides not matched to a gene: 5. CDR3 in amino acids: CASSSRTGETDTQYF. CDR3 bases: TGTGCCAGCAGCTCTCGGACAGGGGAAACAGATACGCAGTATTTT.

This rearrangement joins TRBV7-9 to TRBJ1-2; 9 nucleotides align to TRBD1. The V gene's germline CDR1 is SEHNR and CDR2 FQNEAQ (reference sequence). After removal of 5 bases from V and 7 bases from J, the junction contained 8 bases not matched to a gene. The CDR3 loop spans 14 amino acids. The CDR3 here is CASSHGGQGSGYTF. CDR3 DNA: TGTGCCAGCAGCCATGGGGGACAGGGAAGTGGCTACACCTTC.

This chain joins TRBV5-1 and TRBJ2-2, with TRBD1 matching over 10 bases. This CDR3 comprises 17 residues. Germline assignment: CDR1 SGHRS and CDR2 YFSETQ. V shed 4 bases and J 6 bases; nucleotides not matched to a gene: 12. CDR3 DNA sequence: TGCGCCAGCAGCATCGAACTGGACAGGGGGGCTTCCGGGGAGCTGTTTTTT. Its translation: CASSIELDRGASGELFF. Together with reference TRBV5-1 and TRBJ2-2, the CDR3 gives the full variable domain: KAGVTQTPRYLIKTRGQQVTLSCSPISGHRSVSWYQQTPGQGLQFLFEYFSETQRNKGNFPGRFSGRQFSNSRSEMNVSTLELGDSALYLCASSIELDRGASGELFFGEGSRLTVL.

The CDR3 reads CASSYGGRAREQYF. The CDR3 DNA sequence: TGTGCCAGCAGTTACGGCGGGAGGGCCCGGGAGCAGTACTTC. This chain connects TRBV6-5 to TRBJ2-7; 9 positions agree with TRBD2. CDR3 size: 14 residues. Trimming cost V 2 bases and J 7 bases; bases outside gene matches: 6. Germline V gene sequence: CDR1 MNHEY, CDR2 SVGAGI.

The CDR3 is CASRESGDTEAFF. CDR3 nucleotides: TGTGCCAGCAGAGAGTCAGGGGACACTGAAGCTTTCTTT. J is TRBJ1-1 and V is TRBV2; D may be TRBD1 (6 bases). This CDR3 has 13 residues. Trimming shortened V by 6 bases and J by 3 bases, and 11 bases separated the two germline ends. Germline V gene sequence: CDR1 SNHLY, CDR2 FYNNEI.

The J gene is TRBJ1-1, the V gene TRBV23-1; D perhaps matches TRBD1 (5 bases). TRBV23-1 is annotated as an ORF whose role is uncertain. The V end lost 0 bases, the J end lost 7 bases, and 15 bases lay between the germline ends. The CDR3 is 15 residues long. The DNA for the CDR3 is TGCGCCAGCAGTCAATCCCAGGGCACCCGAATTGAAGCTTTCTTT. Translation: CASSQSQGTRIEAFF.

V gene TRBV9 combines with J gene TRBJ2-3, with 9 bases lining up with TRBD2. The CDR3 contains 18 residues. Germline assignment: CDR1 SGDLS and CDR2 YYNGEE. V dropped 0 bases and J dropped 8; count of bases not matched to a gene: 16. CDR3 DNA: TGTGCCAGCAGCGTAGAGGTTAGCGGGACTAGCAGCCATTTTACGCAGTATTTT. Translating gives CASSVEVSGTSSHFTQYF.

This chain's CDR3 is CASSYSGTSNEQFF. The CDR3 DNA reads TGTGCCAGCAGTTACTCAGGGACTTCCAATGAGCAGTTCTTC. The chain couples TRBV6-6 to TRBJ2-1, with TRBD2 as a possible D gene (6 bases). The V and J ends lost 0 bases and 6 bases respectively, with 9 bases between them. Germline loops: CDR1 MNHNY, CDR2 SVGAGI (reference sequence). The CDR3 has 14 residues.

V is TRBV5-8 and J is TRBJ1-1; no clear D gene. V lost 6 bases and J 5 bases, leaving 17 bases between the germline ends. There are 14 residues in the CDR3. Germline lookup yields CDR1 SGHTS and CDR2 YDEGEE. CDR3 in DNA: TGTGCCAGCACCCGTTTACGGGGAGGGACTGAAGCTTTCTTT. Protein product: CASTRLRGGTEAFF.